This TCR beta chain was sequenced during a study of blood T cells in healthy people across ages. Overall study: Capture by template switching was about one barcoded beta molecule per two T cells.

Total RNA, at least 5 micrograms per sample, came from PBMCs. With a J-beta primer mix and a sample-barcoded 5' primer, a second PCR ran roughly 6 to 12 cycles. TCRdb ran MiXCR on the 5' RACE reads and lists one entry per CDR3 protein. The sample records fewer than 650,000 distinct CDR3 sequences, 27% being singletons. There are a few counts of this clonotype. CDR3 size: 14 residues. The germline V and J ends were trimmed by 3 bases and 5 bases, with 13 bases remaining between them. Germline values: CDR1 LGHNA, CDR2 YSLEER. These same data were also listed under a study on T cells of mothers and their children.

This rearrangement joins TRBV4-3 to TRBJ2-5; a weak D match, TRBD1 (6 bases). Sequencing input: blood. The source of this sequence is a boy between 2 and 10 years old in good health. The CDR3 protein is CASSQGAGVETQYF. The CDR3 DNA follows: TGCGCCAGCAGCCAGGGGGCCGGAGTGGAGACCCAGTACTTC.